The 8 T cell receptor beta chains below all came from one sample that was sequenced in a study of cytomegalovirus exposure and HLA in healthy donors. Primers for the PCR totalled 60 Vbeta and 13 Jbeta. Clones were sequenced by immunoSEQ multiplex PCR, and TCRdb holds only the in-frame ones, with some missing. The sample lists 150,000 to 180,000 clones, 65% to 75% occurring once. The sequencing input was PBMCs. All receptors derive from a man aged 30 to 45 in good health and CMV-seronegative.

The chain has TRBV15 and TRBJ2-5; 7 nucleotides align to TRBD2. This CDR3 contains 13 residues. After removal of 0 bases from V and 8 bases from J, the junction contained 3 bases not matched to a gene. Germline V CDR1 and CDR2: LNHNV, YYDKDF (reference sequence). The CDR3 nucleotides read TGTGCCACCAGCAGAGATAAGCGGGGAACCCAGTACTTC. Its protein is CATSRDKRGTQYF.

This chain joins TRBV7-6 and TRBJ2-1, with 7 bases lining up with TRBD1. Germline V gene data show CDR1 as SGHVS and CDR2 as FNYEAQ. Trimming at V came to 5 bases and at J to 10 bases, leaving 17 bases not matched to a gene. The CDR3 has 16 amino acids. CDR3 DNA: TGTGCCAGCAGCCTCCGAAATCCCCGGGACAGAGGAGAGCAGTTCTTC. Amino acids: CASSLRNPRDRGEQFF.

With regard to this clone: Other DNA sequences in this sample translate to the same CDR3. The CDR3 protein is CASSSQISNQPQHF. The CDR3 coding sequence is TGTGCCAGCAGTTCTCAGATCAGCAATCAGCCCCAGCATTTT. The chain employs TRBV6-6 and TRBJ1-5; D is undetermined. The ends were cut back, 4 bases at V and 1 base at J, with 8 bases in the middle. The V gene's germline CDR1 is MNHNY and CDR2 SVGAGI (reference sequence). The CDR3 has 14 amino acids.

V usage is TRBV28 and J usage is TRBJ2-7, with TRBD1 matching over 9 bases. The CDR3 is made up of 12 amino acids. The V segment lost 6 bases and the J segment 4 bases; nucleotides outside the gene matches: 1. The germline V gene encodes CDR1 MDHEN and CDR2 SYDVKM. The CDR3 loop is CASRDRGYEQYF. CDR3 bases: TGTGCCAGCAGGGACAGGGGATACGAGCAGTACTTC. Filled out from reference TRBV28 and TRBJ2-7, the complete variable domain reads DVKVTQSSRYLVKRTGEKVFLECVQDMDHENMFWYRQDPGLGLRLIYFSYDVKMKEKGDIPEGYSVSREKKERFSLILESASTNQTSMYLCASRDRGYEQYFGPGTRLTVT.

The CDR3 nucleotides are TGTGCCAGCGTCTACAGGGGGGACACTGAAGCTTTCTTT. Amino acids: CASVYRGDTEAFF. This sequence joins TRBV6-1 and TRBJ1-1; 8 bases are a match to TRBD1. V shed 8 bases, J shed 3 bases, and the junction held 5 bases outside the gene matches. Germline-derived CDR1 and CDR2 are MNHNS and SASEGT. There are 13 residues in the CDR3.

The V gene is TRBV28, the J gene TRBJ2-7; D might be TRBD2 (7 bases). Germline V gene data show CDR1 as MDHEN and CDR2 as SYDVKM. The CDR3 is made up of 14 amino acids. V lost 11 bases to trimming and J lost 0 bases, with 17 bases between them. CDR3 amino acids: CACWAGAHSYEQYF. The CDR3 DNA reads TGTGCCTGCTGGGCGGGGGCTCACTCCTACGAGCAGTACTTC.

V and J are TRBV7-2 and TRBJ1-6, with TRBD1 identical over 7 bases. J was trimmed by 11 bases and V by 0 bases; bases with no gene match: 7. Germline CDR1 is SGHTA and CDR2 is FQGNSA. This CDR3 comprises 15 residues. The CDR3 nucleotides read TGTGCCAGCAGCTTAGCGGGCAGGGGGTTTACACCCCTCCACTTT. It codes for CASSLAGRGFTPLHF.

This chain joins TRBV11-3 and TRBJ2-2, with TRBD1 matching 8 bases. This CDR3 has 15 residues. Germline trimming cut 4 bases from V and 6 bases from J; bases unmatched to any gene: 7. Germline V gene sequence: CDR1 SGHNT, CDR2 YENEEA. In DNA form, the CDR3 reads TGTGCCAGCAGCTCCCTCGGACAGGGAGCCGGGGAGCTGTTTTTT. The encoded protein is CASSSLGQGAGELFF.